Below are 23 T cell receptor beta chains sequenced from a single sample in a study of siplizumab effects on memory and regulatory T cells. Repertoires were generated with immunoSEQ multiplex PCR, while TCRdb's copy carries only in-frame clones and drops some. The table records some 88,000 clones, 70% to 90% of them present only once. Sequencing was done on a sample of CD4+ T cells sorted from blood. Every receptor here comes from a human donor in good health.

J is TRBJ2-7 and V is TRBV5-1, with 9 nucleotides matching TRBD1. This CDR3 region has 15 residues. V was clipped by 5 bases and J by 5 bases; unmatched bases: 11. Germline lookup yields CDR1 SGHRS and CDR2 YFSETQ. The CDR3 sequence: CASRDPGTGTHEQYF. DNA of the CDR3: TGCGCCAGCAGGGACCCAGGGACAGGGACCCACGAGCAGTACTTC. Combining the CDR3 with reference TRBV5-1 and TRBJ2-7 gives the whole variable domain KAGVTQTPRYLIKTRGQQVTLSCSPISGHRSVSWYQQTPGQGLQFLFEYFSETQRNKGNFPGRFSGRQFSNSRSEMNVSTLELGDSALYLCASRDPGTGTHEQYFGPGTRLTVT.

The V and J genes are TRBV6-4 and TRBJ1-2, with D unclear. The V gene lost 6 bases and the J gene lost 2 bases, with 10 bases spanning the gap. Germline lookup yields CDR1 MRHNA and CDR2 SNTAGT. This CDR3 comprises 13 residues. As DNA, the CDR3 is TGTGCCAGCAGCGCAGGAAACAACTATGGCTACACCTTC. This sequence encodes CASSAGNNYGYTF.

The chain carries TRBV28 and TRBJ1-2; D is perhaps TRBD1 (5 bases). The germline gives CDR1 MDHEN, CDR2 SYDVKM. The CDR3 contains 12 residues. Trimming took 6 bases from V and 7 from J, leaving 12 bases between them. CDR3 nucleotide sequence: TGTGCCAGCAGGCGGGGGGACCCTGGCTACACCTTC. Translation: CASRRGDPGYTF.

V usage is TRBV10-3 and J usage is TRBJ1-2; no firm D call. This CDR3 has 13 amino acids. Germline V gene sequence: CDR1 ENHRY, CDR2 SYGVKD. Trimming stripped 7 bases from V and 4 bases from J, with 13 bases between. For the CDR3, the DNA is TGTGCCATCAATTCCGGGTTGGGCTATGGCTACACCTTC. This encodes CAINSGLGYGYTF.

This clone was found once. CDR3 in amino acids: CASSMGGKGSLAKNIQYF. Written as DNA, the CDR3 is TGTGCCAGCAGTATGGGGGGAAAGGGTTCCCTAGCCAAAAACATTCAGTACTTC. The rearrangement joins TRBV5-6 to TRBJ2-4; tentatively, D is TRBD2 (6 bases). Germline V CDR1 and CDR2: SGHDT, YYEEEE. The CDR3 length is 18 residues. The V gene lost 5 bases and the J gene lost 0 bases, with 21 bases spanning the gap.

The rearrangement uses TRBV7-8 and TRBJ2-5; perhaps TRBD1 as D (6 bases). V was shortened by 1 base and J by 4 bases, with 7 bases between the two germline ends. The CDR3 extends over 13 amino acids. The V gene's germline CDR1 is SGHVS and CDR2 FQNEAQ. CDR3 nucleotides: TGTGCCAGCAGCTTAGTGACAGGAGAGACCCAGTACTTC. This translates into CASSLVTGETQYF.

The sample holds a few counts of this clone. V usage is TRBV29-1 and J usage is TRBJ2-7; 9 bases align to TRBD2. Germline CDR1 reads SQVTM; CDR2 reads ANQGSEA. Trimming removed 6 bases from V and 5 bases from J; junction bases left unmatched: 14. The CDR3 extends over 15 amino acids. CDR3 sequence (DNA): TGCAGCGTCGGTGGACTTAGCGGGAGAGGGGACGAGCAGTACTTC. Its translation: CSVGGLSGRGDEQYF.

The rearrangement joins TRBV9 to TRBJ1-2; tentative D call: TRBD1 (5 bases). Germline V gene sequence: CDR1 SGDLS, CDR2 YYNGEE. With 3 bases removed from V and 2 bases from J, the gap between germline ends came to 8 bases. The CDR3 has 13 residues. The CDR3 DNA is TGTGCCAGCAGCGCCGCAGGGAACTATGGCTACACCTTC. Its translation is CASSAAGNYGYTF.

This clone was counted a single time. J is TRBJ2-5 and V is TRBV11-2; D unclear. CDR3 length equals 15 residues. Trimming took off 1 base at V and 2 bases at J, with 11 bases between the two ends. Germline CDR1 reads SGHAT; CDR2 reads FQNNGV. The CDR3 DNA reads TGTGCCAGCAGCTTAGTGGGCCGCGAACAAGAGACCCAGTACTTC. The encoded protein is CASSLVGREQETQYF.

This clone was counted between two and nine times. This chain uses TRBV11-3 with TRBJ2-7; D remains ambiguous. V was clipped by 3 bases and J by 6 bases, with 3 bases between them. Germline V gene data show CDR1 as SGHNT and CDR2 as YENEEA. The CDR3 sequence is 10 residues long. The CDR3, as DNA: TGTGCCAGCAGCTTTGGCGAGCAGTACTTC. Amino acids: CASSFGEQYF.

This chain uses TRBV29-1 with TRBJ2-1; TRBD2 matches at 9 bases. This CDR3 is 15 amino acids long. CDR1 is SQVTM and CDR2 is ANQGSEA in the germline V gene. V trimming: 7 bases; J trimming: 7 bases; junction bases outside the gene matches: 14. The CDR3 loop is CSAIGLAGSSNEQFF. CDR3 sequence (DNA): TGCAGCGCCATCGGGCTAGCGGGATCCTCTAATGAGCAGTTCTTC.

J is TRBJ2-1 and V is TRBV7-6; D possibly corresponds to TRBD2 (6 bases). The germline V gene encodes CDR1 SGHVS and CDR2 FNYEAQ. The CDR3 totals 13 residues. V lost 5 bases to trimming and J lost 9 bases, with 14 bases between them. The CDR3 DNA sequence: TGTGCCAGCAGCCTAGGAGGGTTCGGTGAGCAGTTCTTC. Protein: CASSLGGFGEQFF. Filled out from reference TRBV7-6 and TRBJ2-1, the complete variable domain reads GAGVSQSPRYKVTKRGQDVALRCDPISGHVSLYWYRQALGQGPEFLTYFNYEAQQDKSGLPNDRFSAERPEGSISTLTIQRTEQRDSAMYRCASSLGGFGEQFFGPGTRLTVL.

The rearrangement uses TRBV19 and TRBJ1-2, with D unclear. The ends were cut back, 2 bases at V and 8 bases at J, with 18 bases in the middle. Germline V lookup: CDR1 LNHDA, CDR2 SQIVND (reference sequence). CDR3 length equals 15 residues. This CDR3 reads CASSISSQARGGYTF. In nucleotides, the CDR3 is TGTGCCAGTAGTATAAGTAGCCAGGCGAGAGGCGGCTACACCTTC.

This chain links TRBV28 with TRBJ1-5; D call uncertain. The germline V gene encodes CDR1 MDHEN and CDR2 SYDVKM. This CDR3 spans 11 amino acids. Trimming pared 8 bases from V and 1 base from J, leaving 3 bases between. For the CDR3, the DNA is TGTGCCAGCCGAAGCAATCAGCCCCAGCATTTT. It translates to CASRSNQPQHF.

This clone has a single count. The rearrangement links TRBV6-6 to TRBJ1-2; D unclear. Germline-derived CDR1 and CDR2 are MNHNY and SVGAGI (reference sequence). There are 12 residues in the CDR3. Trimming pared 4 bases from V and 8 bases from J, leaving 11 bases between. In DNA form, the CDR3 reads TGTGCCAGCAGTTCAGGTTCGCGAGGCTACACCTTC. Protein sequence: CASSSGSRGYTF.

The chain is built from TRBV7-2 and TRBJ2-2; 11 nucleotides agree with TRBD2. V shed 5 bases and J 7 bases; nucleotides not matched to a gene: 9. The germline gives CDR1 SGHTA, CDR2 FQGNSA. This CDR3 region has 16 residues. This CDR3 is CASSLRGSGGVGELFF. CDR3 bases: TGTGCCAGCAGCCTCCGCGGTAGCGGGGGGGTCGGGGAGCTGTTTTTT.

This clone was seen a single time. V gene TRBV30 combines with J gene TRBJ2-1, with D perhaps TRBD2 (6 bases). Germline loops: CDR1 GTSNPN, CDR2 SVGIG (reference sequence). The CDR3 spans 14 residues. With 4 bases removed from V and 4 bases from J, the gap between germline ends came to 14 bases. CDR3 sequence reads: CAWTSRDWYNEQFF. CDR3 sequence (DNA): TGTGCCTGGACATCCCGGGACTGGTACAATGAGCAGTTCTTC.

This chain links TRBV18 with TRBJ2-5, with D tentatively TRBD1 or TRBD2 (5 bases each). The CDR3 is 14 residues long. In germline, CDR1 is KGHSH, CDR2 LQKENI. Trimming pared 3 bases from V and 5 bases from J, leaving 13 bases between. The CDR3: CASSPPPGRETQYF. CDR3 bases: TGTGCCAGCTCACCCCCTCCGGGGCGGGAGACCCAGTACTTC.

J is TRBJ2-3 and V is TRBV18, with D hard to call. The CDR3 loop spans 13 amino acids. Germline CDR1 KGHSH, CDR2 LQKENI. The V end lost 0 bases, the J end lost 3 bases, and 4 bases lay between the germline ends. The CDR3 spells CASSPPTTDTQYF. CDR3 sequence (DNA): TGTGCCAGCTCACCACCGACTACAGATACGCAGTATTTT.

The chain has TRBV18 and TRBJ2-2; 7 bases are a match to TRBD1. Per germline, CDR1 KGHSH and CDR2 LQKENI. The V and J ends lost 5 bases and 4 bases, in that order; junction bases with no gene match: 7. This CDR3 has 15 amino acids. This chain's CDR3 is CASSEQGSSTGELFF. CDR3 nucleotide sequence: TGTGCCAGCTCAGAACAGGGGTCGTCCACCGGGGAGCTGTTTTTT.

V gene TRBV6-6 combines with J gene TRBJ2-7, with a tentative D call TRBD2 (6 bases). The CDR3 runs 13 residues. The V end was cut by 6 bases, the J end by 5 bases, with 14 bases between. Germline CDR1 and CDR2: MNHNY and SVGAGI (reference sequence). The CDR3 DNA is TGTGCCAGCAGCCGCGGCTCTAGCGACGAGCAGTACTTC. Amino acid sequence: CASSRGSSDEQYF.

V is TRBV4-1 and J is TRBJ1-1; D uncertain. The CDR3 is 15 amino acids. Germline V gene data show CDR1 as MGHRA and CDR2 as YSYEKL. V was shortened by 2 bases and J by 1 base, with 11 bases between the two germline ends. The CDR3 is CASSQYLGGNTEAFF. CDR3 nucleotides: TGCGCCAGCAGCCAATATTTGGGAGGGAACACTGAAGCTTTCTTT.

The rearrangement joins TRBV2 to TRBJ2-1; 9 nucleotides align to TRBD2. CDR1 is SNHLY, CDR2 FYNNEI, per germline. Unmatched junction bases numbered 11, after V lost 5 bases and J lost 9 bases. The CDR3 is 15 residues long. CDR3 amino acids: CASSLTSGGVGEQFF. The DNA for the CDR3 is TGTGCCAGCAGTCTGACTAGCGGAGGGGTCGGTGAGCAGTTCTTC.